One and the same sample provided the 5 T cell receptor beta chains below, sequenced in a study of early T cells in non-severe SARS-CoV-2 infection. TCRdb used MiXCR to reprocess the 5' RACE reads, holding one entry per CDR3 protein. The data contain approximately 65,000 distinct CDR3 sequences, roughly 13% of them singletons. Sample: whole blood. Receptors were obtained from an adult who was a healthcare worker with PCR-confirmed SARS-CoV-2 infection or an uninfected control (not recorded which).

As to this clonotype: This may be a read error: a much more frequent sequence differs by one nucleotide. This likely comes from a read error, as the CDR3 has no conserved phenylalanine or tryptophan at its end. This sequence joins TRBV28 and TRBJ1-2, with 7 bases aligning to TRBD1. V was pared by 4 bases and J by 6 bases, with 2 bases of the junction left unmatched. The CDR3 length is 12 residues. Germline CDR1 and CDR2: MDHEN and SYDVKM. The CDR3 loop reads CASSSGTDGYTS. In DNA form, the CDR3 reads TGTGCCAGCAGTTCCGGGACAGATGGCTACACCTCC.

This clonotype was counted ten times or more. This chain connects TRBV27 to TRBJ1-6; no clear D gene. Between the trimmed V and J ends, which lost 6 bases and 0 bases, there was a span of 18 bases. CDR3 length: 18 residues. Looked up from germline, CDR1 is MNHEY and CDR2 is SMNVEV (reference sequence). The CDR3 sequence is CASRSRKGLGSYNSPLHF. The CDR3 DNA follows: TGTGCCAGCAGAAGCAGGAAAGGACTAGGCTCCTATAATTCACCCCTCCACTTT.

The chain couples TRBV13 to TRBJ2-1, with a possible D match to TRBD2 (5 bases). This CDR3 has 17 amino acids. Looked up from germline, CDR1 is PRHDT and CDR2 is FYEKMQ (reference sequence). V was clipped by 5 bases and J by 2 bases, with 19 bases between them. The CDR3 is CASSPPGVFSPYNEQFF. DNA for the CDR3: TGTGCCAGCAGCCCCCCCGGGGTGTTTTCGCCCTACAATGAGCAGTTCTTC.

Many counts were recorded for this clonotype. The chain employs TRBV12-3 or TRBV12-4 and TRBJ1-2; D is ambiguous. The CDR3 is 14 residues long. Trimming shortened V by 5 bases and J by 3 bases, and 13 bases separated the two germline ends. This CDR3 is CASSEAARDYGYTF. CDR3 DNA sequence: TGTGCCAGCAGTGAGGCAGCGAGGGACTATGGCTACACCTTC.

This clonotype was found a few times. This chain joins TRBV12-3 or TRBV12-4 and TRBJ2-5; the match to TRBD2 covers 7 bases. With V trimmed by 4 bases and J by 2 bases, 10 bases remained unmatched. CDR3 length: 16 residues. For the CDR3, the DNA is TGTGCCAGCAGTTCACCTACCGCGGGAGCTCAAGAGACCCAGTACTTC. It encodes CASSSPTAGAQETQYF.